One T cell receptor beta chain is described in this entry. Trimming shortened V by 1 base and J by 2 bases, and 5 bases separated the two germline ends. CDR3 length: 13 amino acids. The germline V gene encodes CDR1 MNHNS and CDR2 SASEGT. The record originates from a study of siplizumab effects on memory and regulatory T cells. Repertoires were generated with immunoSEQ multiplex PCR, while TCRdb's copy carries only in-frame clones and drops some. The sample lists 100,000 or so clones, around 93% seen once, with 0.32% in the top ten. The source of this sequence is a human donor in good health. The chain carries TRBV6-1 and TRBJ2-5, with D unresolved. The sample comprised CD4+ T cells sorted from blood. The CDR3 loop is CASSEGLQETQYF. CDR3 coding DNA: TGTGCCAGCAGTGAAGGGTTGCAAGAGACCCAGTACTTC.